Reported below is one T cell receptor beta chain. What it binds is not known. CDR1 and CDR2 (germline): SGHKS, YYEKEE (reference sequence). The CDR3 consists of 14 residues. The V and J ends lost 5 bases and 4 bases respectively, with 15 bases between them. This sample was included in a study of T cell responses to AZD1222 COVID-19 vaccine. Study findings and constraints: Clonal diversity may have been underestimated in mostly white British donors.

Sequenced by immunoSEQ multiplex PCR; TCRdb stores in-frame clones only, minus some. Found here are tens of thousands of clones, roughly four fifths of them singletons; the top ten hold under 7%. The sample in question was peripheral blood, obtained on day 0 of AZD1222 vaccination. The V call is TRBV5-5, the J call TRBJ2-5; tentatively, D is TRBD1 (7 bases). The receptor was derived from an adult in good health. In DNA form, the CDR3 reads TGTGCCAGCAGACAGGAGGGGGCTTCAGAGACCCAGTACTTC. Translated: CASRQEGASETQYF. Together with reference TRBV5-5 and TRBJ2-5, the CDR3 gives the full variable domain: DAGVTQSPTHLIKTRGQQVTLRCSPISGHKSVSWYQQVLGQGPQFIFQYYEKEERGRGNFPDRFSARQFPNYSSELNVNALLLGDSALYLCASRQEGASETQYFGPGTRLLVL.